What follows are 21 T cell receptor beta chains derived from one specimen sequenced in a study of blood T cell repertoires in COVID-19. Sequenced by immunoSEQ multiplex PCR; TCRdb stores in-frame clones only, minus some. The top ten hold around 13% of the sample, which has 95,000 to 110,000 clones, nearly 85% seen once. Source material: peripheral blood. These receptors were obtained from a human donor in a cohort sampled during active or convalescent COVID-19.

The chain carries TRBV12-3 or TRBV12-4 and TRBJ1-1, with 7 bases matching TRBD1. The CDR3 loop spans 13 amino acids. V lost 6 bases to trimming and J lost 1 base; unmatched junction nucleotides: 2. CDR3 DNA sequence: TGTGCCAGCAGAAGGGACAGGAACACTGAAGCTTTCTTT. The encoded protein is CASRRDRNTEAFF.

The J gene is TRBJ2-1, the V gene TRBV7-6; TRBD2 matches at 8 bases. The V gene's germline CDR1 is SGHVS and CDR2 FNYEAQ. This CDR3 spans 15 amino acids. The V and J ends lost 5 bases and 0 bases, in that order; junction bases with no gene match: 3. CDR3 coding DNA: TGTGCCAGCAGCAATAGCGGGGACTCCTACAATGAGCAGTTCTTC. As protein: CASSNSGDSYNEQFF.

The J gene is TRBJ1-3, the V gene TRBV7-9; 8 bases map to TRBD1. This CDR3 region has 15 residues. The V segment lost 5 bases and the J segment 3 bases; nucleotides outside the gene matches: 6. Germline-derived CDR1 and CDR2 are SEHNR and FQNEAQ (reference sequence). The CDR3 loop is CASSPQGADGNTIYF. CDR3 nucleotide sequence: TGTGCCAGCAGCCCCCAGGGGGCAGATGGAAACACCATATATTTT.

This clone has only a few counts. V gene TRBV14 combines with J gene TRBJ1-2; D is uncertain. Trimming left V 0 bases short and J 6 bases short, with 14 bases between. Germline CDR1 is SGHDN and CDR2 is FVKESK. This CDR3 has 15 amino acids. For the CDR3, the DNA is TGTGCCAGCAGCCAAGATCCCAGGCCGCGAGATGGCTACACCTTC. Protein: CASSQDPRPRDGYTF.

Within the sample, this clone is medium-sized (0.01 to 0.1%). The J gene is TRBJ2-1, the V gene TRBV27, with 7 bases lining up with TRBD1. The junction had 13 bases not matched to a gene; V was cut back by 6 bases and J by 8 bases. Looked up from germline, CDR1 is MNHEY and CDR2 is SMNVEV (reference sequence). The CDR3 has 15 amino acids. This chain's CDR3 is CASRKGAPTIDEQFF. The CDR3 bases are TGTGCCAGCAGGAAGGGGGCACCAACAATAGATGAGCAGTTCTTC.

The chain employs TRBV30 and TRBJ1-5; 7 positions agree with TRBD1. The V and J ends lost 2 bases and 8 bases, in that order; junction bases with no gene match: 9. The germline CDR1 and CDR2 sequences are GTSNPN and SVGIG (reference sequence). The CDR3 is 14 residues long. The CDR3 DNA follows: TGTGCCTGGAGTCGGGGACAGCGGCTTGAGCCCCAGCATTTT. Amino acid sequence: CAWSRGQRLEPQHF.

The J gene is TRBJ1-2, the V gene TRBV29-1; D ambiguous. CDR1 and CDR2 from the germline V gene are SQVTM and ANQGSEA. CDR3 length equals 13 residues. V lost 1 base to trimming and J lost 8 bases, with 14 bases between them. CDR3 coding DNA: TGCAGCGTTGAAGGCCGAGGGAAACCCGGCTACACCTTC. Its translation is CSVEGRGKPGYTF.

The CDR3 protein is CASSFRDTQETQYF. The CDR3 nucleotides read TGCGCCAGCAGCTTCCGGGACACACAAGAGACCCAGTACTTC. The gene calls are TRBV5-1 and TRBJ2-5; D is perhaps TRBD1 (6 bases). Germline V gene sequence: CDR1 SGHRS, CDR2 YFSETQ. V was cut by 2 bases and J by 2 bases, with 10 bases left in between. The CDR3 length is 14 residues.

The chain couples TRBV7-9 to TRBJ2-5, with 7 nucleotides matching TRBD2. The CDR3 has 14 amino acids. CDR1 is SEHNR and CDR2 is FQNEAQ in the germline V gene (reference sequence). The junction had 6 bases not matched to a gene; V was cut back by 7 bases and J by 1 base. The CDR3: CASTHGGSQETQYF. The CDR3 DNA sequence: TGTGCCAGCACCCACGGGGGGAGCCAAGAGACCCAGTACTTC.

The chain has TRBV7-9 and TRBJ1-1; tentatively, D is TRBD1 (5 bases). Germline values: CDR1 SEHNR, CDR2 FQNEAQ (reference sequence). The V end lost 5 bases, the J end lost 3 bases, and 22 bases lay between the germline ends. The CDR3 totals 17 residues. The CDR3 is CASSRLRGRYKDTEAFF. The DNA of the CDR3 is TGTGCCAGCAGCCGTTTACGGGGGAGGTATAAAGACACTGAAGCTTTCTTT.

The rearrangement uses TRBV15 and TRBJ2-1; 10 positions match TRBD2. The CDR3 is 15 residues long. V trimming: 3 bases; J trimming: 6 bases; junction bases outside the gene matches: 5. CDR1 and CDR2 (germline): LNHNV, YYDKDF (reference sequence). The CDR3 DNA is TGTGCCACCAGCAGCGAAGCGGGGGGGTCCAATGAGCAGTTCTTC. Amino acid sequence: CATSSEAGGSNEQFF.

The genes are TRBV6-5 and TRBJ1-3; weak D call: TRBD1 (5 bases). V was shortened by 2 bases and J by 3 bases, with 11 bases between the two germline ends. The germline V gene has CDR1 MNHEY and CDR2 SVGAGI. The CDR3 length is 15 residues. The chain's CDR3 is CASSYRGGGGNTIYF. In nucleotides, the CDR3 is TGTGCCAGCAGTTACCGGGGGGGTGGTGGAAACACCATATATTTT.

The chain combines TRBV5-8 with TRBJ1-1; D is uncertain. CDR1 is SGHTS, CDR2 YDEGEE, per germline. The CDR3 has 12 amino acids. V lost 1 base, J lost 5 bases, and 6 bases lay in between. CDR3 nucleotides: TGTGCCAGCAGCTTGCTTGTTACTGAAGCTTTCTTT. Translated, it gives CASSLLVTEAFF.

This chain joins TRBV5-6 and TRBJ1-2; D unclear. The germline V and J ends were trimmed by 0 bases and 7 bases, with 16 bases remaining between them. There are 15 residues in the CDR3. Germline CDR1 reads SGHDT; CDR2 reads YYEEEE. CDR3 sequence: CASSLAAYPRFGYTF. CDR3 in DNA: TGTGCCAGCAGCTTGGCCGCTTACCCGAGGTTTGGCTACACCTTC. Full variable domain (missing parts from reference TRBV5-6 and TRBJ1-2): DAGVTQSPTHLIKTRGQQVTLRCSPKSGHDTVSWYQQALGQGPQFIFQYYEEEERQRGNFPDRFSGHQFPNYSSELNVNALLLGDSALYLCASSLAAYPRFGYTFGSGTRLTVV.

V and J are TRBV7-9 and TRBJ2-3, with a weak D call TRBD1 (5 bases). The V gene lost 1 base and the J gene lost 1 base, with 9 bases spanning the gap. In germline, CDR1 is SEHNR, CDR2 FQNEAQ (reference sequence). There are 15 residues in the CDR3. The CDR3 nucleotides read TGTGCCAGCAGCTTAGTGCAGGGCGGCACAGATACGCAGTATTTT. Translation gives CASSLVQGGTDTQYF.

V and J are TRBV19 and TRBJ1-2, with D uncertain. This CDR3 has 14 amino acids. Germline loops: CDR1 LNHDA, CDR2 SQIVND (reference sequence). The V and J ends lost 6 bases and 0 bases respectively, with 11 bases between them. CDR3 DNA: TGTGCCAGTAGCCTTTCGACTACTAACTATGGCTACACCTTC. Translation: CASSLSTTNYGYTF.

In this sample, this clone turned up a few times. The chain combines TRBV5-6 with TRBJ2-2; perhaps TRBD1 as D (5 bases). V lost 4 bases, J lost 4 bases, and 5 bases lay in between. Germline V gene lookup returns CDR1 SGHDT and CDR2 YYEEEE. This CDR3 is 12 amino acids long. This CDR3 reads CASSRGTGELFF. DNA of the CDR3: TGTGCCAGCAGCAGGGGCACCGGGGAGCTGTTTTTT.

The V and J genes are TRBV3-1 (or the pseudogene TRBV3-2) and TRBJ2-7, with TRBD2 matching over 7 bases. The germline V gene encodes CDR1 LGHDT and CDR2 YNNKEL (reference sequence). V lost 4 bases and J lost 7; bases outside the gene matches: 7. The CDR3 spans 13 residues. The CDR3 loop is CASSPSGVGEQYF. The CDR3 DNA follows: TGTGCCAGCAGCCCCAGCGGGGTTGGGGAGCAGTACTTC.

This sequence joins TRBV12-3 or TRBV12-4 and TRBJ1-6, with D unresolved. The CDR3 totals 13 residues. With 7 bases removed from V and 10 bases from J, the gap between germline ends came to 14 bases. The CDR3 here is CASTTDVGSPLHF. CDR3 in DNA: TGTGCCAGCACCACCGACGTCGGGTCACCCCTCCACTTT.

This chain joins TRBV28 and TRBJ2-1; D gene unclear. V was trimmed by 4 bases and J by 8 bases, leaving 9 bases between them. Germline CDR1 is MDHEN and CDR2 is SYDVKM. There are 12 residues in the CDR3. Here the CDR3 reads CASSSFTDEQFF. CDR3 coding DNA: TGTGCCAGCAGTTCGTTCACGGATGAGCAGTTCTTC. Using reference TRBV28 and TRBJ2-1 for the parts outside the CDR3, the full variable domain is DVKVTQSSRYLVKRTGEKVFLECVQDMDHENMFWYRQDPGLGLRLIYFSYDVKMKEKGDIPEGYSVSREKKERFSLILESASTNQTSMYLCASSSFTDEQFFGPGTRLTVL.

Details on this clone: A read error may produce the germline difference seen at one junction end. V and J are TRBV7-7 and TRBJ2-3, with 10 positions matching TRBD1. Germline V CDR1 and CDR2: SSHAT, FNYEAQ (reference sequence). The CDR3 extends over 14 amino acids. CDR3 nucleotides: TGTGCTAGCAGCCCCGGGACAGGGGCAGATACGCAGTATTTT. It codes for CASSPGTGADTQYF.